These T cell receptor beta chains were read from a single sample in a study of blood T cell repertoires in COVID-19. Profiled with immunoSEQ multiplex PCR; TCRdb holds only in-frame clones, not every one. The sample carries roughly 100,000 clones, more than 85% recorded once. Sample: peripheral blood. The receptors were sampled from a human donor in a cohort sampled during active COVID-19. The CDR3 runs from the conserved cysteine through the conserved F or W. Fields, in order: V gene, D gene, clone size, J gene, CDR3 protein, CDR3 DNA. A D gene is named only where the DNA matches it firmly. Clone size is not always given. Where it is, it says once, few, many or a class for expanded clones.

>TRBV6-5|TRBD2|NA|TRBJ2-1
CASSYSAGVYNEQFF
TGTGCCAGCAGTTACTCTGCGGGAGTCTACAATGAGCAGTTCTTC
>TRBV27|TRBD1|NA|TRBJ2-1
CASSYSTGEHYNEQFF
TGTGCCAGCAGCTACTCGACAGGGGAACATTACAATGAGCAGTTCTTC
>TRBV14|NA|NA|TRBJ2-1
CASSQDFLSLVVLWSYNEQFF
TGTGCCAGCAGCCAAGATTTTCTTAGTTTGGTAGTTCTATGGTCCTACAATGAGCAGTTCTTC
>TRBV14|NA|once|TRBJ1-6
CASSHRAYNSPLHF
TGTGCCAGCAGCCACCGAGCTTATAATTCACCCCTCCACTTT
>TRBV7-2|NA|few|TRBJ2-2
CASSSVEGWLLENTGELFF
TGTGCCAGCAGCTCCGTAGAGGGCTGGCTCCTCGAGAACACCGGGGAGCTGTTTTTT
>TRBV20-1|NA|once|TRBJ1-5
CSASGRIHNQPQHF
TGCAGTGCTAGTGGGCGGATTCATAATCAGCCCCAGCATTTT
>TRBV6-5|TRBD2|few|TRBJ2-1
CASKTSGYNEQFF
TGTGCCAGCAAGACTAGCGGGTACAATGAGCAGTTCTTC
>TRBV19|NA|NA|TRBJ2-7
CASSIAGTYYEQYF
TGTGCCAGTAGTATCGCCGGGACATACTACGAGCAGTACTTC
>TRBV6-5|TRBD1|NA|TRBJ1-2
CASSYDLGQGGYGYTF
TGTGCCAGCAGTTACGATTTGGGACAGGGGGGATATGGCTACACCTTC
>TRBV19|TRBD1|NA|TRBJ2-7
CASSPGQYYEQYF
TGTGCCAGTAGTCCGGGACAGTACTACGAGCAGTACTTC
>TRBV6-6|TRBD1|NA|TRBJ1-2
CASGDRGYGYTF
TGTGCCAGCGGGGACAGGGGCTATGGCTACACCTTC
>TRBV19|NA|NA|TRBJ1-2
CASSGLLLYGYTF
TGTGCCAGTAGTGGACTTCTTCTTTATGGCTACACCTTC
>TRBV7-2|NA|NA|TRBJ1-5
CASSLDRDQPQHF
TGTGCCAGCAGCTTAGACAGGGATCAGCCCCAGCATTTT
>TRBV7-8|NA|NA|TRBJ2-3
CASSLGPPGDTDTQYF
TGTGCCAGCAGCCTGGGCCCACCAGGGGACACAGATACGCAGTATTTT
>TRBV7-3|TRBD1|NA|TRBJ2-1
CASSHMTGVSYNEQFF
TGTGCCAGCAGCCACATGACAGGGGTATCCTACAATGAGCAGTTCTTC
>TRBV11-3|TRBD1|NA|TRBJ2-7
CASSLWTGSEQYF
TGTGCCAGCAGCTTGTGGACAGGGAGCGAGCAGTACTTC
>TRBV5-8|TRBD1|NA|TRBJ2-7
CASSLDGQGNSYEQYF
TGTGCCAGCAGCCTTGACGGACAGGGGAATTCCTACGAGCAGTACTTC
>TRBV5-1|TRBD2|NA|TRBJ2-1
CASGPGTSGAYNEQFF
TGCGCCAGCGGACCCGGGACTAGCGGGGCATACAATGAGCAGTTCTTC
>TRBV5-6|NA|NA|TRBJ2-2
CASSLGMAAGELFF
TGTGCCAGCAGCTTGGGGATGGCGGCCGGGGAGCTGTTTTTT
>TRBV20-1|NA|NA|TRBJ2-7
CSASTPSYEQYF
TGCAGTGCTAGTACACCCTCCTACGAGCAGTACTTC
>TRBV2|NA|few|TRBJ1-6
CASREDDYNSPLHF
TGTGCCAGCAGGGAGGATGATTATAATTCACCCCTCCACTTT
>TRBV28|TRBD2|NA|TRBJ2-5
CASSFRAASGSSQETQYF
TGTGCCAGCAGTTTTAGAGCGGCTAGCGGGAGTTCTCAAGAGACCCAGTACTTC
>TRBV7-2|TRBD1|NA|TRBJ2-2
CASSRDRHTGELFF
TGTGCCAGCAGCCGGGACAGACACACCGGGGAGCTGTTTTTT